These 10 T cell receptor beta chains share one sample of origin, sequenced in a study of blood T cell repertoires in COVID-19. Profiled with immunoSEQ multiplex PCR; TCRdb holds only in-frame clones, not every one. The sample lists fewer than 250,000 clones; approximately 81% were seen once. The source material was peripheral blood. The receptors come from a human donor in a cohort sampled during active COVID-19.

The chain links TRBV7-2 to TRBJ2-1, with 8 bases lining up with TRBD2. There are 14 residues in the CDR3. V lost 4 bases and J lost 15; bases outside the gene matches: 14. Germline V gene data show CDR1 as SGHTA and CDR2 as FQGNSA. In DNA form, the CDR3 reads TGTGCCAGCAGCTCAAGGCCCGGACTAGCAATAGGGTTCTTC. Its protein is CASSSRPGLAIGFF.

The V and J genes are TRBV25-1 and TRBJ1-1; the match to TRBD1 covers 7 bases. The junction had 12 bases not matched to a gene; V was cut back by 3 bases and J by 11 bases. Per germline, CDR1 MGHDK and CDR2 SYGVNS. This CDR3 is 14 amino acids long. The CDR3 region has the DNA TGTGCCAGCAGTGATTCCGACAGGGTTGGGCAGGCTTTCTTT. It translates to CASSDSDRVGQAFF.

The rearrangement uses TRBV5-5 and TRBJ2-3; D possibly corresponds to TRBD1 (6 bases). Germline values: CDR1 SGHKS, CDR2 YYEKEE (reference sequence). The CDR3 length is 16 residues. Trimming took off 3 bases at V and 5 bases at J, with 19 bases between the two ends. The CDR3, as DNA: TGTGCCAGCAGCTCGGGACACTTTTTCCGCATAGATACGCAGTATTTT. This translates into CASSSGHFFRIDTQYF.

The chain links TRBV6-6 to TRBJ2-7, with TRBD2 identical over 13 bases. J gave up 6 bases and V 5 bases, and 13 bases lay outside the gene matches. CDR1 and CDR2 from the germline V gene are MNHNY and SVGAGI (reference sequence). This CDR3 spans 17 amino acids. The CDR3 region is CASSQTTSGRVPGEQYF. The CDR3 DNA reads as TGTGCCAGCAGTCAGACCACTAGCGGGAGGGTCCCTGGCGAGCAGTACTTC.

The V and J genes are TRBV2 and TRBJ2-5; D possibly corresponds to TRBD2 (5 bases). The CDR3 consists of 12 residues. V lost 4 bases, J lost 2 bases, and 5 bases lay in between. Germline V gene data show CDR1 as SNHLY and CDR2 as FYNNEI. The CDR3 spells CASSGGQETQYF. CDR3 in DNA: TGTGCCAGCAGTGGCGGGCAAGAGACCCAGTACTTC.

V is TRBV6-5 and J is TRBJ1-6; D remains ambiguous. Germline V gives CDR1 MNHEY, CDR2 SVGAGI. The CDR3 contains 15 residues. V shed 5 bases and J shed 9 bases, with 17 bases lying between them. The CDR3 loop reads CASSNDGGVVSPLHF. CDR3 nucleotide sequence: TGTGCCAGCAGTAATGACGGAGGAGTTGTTTCACCCCTCCACTTT.

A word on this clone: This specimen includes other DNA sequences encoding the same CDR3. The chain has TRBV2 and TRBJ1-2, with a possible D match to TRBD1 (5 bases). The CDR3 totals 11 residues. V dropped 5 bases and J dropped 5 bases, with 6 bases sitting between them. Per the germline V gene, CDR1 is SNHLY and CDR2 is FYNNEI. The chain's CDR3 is CASSSGYGYTF. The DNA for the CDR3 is TGTGCCAGCAGTTCAGGGTATGGCTACACCTTC.

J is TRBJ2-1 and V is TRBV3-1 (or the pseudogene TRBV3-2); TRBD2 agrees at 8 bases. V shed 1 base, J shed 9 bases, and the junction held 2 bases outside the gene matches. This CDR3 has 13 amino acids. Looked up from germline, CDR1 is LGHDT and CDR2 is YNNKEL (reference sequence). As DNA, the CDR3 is TGTGCCAGCAGCCAAGGTACTAGCGGTGAGCAGTTCTTC. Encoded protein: CASSQGTSGEQFF.

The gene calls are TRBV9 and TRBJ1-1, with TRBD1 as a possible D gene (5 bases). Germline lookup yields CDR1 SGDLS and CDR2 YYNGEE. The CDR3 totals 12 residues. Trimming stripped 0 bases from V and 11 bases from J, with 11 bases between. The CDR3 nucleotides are TGTGCCAGCAGCGTAGTTCAGGGTCAGGCTTTCTTT. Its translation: CASSVVQGQAFF.

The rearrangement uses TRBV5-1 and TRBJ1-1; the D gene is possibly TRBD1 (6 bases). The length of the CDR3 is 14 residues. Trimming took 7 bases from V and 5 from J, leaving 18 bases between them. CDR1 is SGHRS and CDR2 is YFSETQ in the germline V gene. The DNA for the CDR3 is TGCGCCAGCTTTGAACCGGGACACGGGACTGAAGCTTTCTTT. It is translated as CASFEPGHGTEAFF. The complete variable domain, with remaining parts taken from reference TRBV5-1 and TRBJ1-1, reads KAGVTQTPRYLIKTRGQQVTLSCSPISGHRSVSWYQQTPGQGLQFLFEYFSETQRNKGNFPGRFSGRQFSNSRSEMNVSTLELGDSALYLCASFEPGHGTEAFFGQGTRLTVV.